One T cell receptor (beta chain) is described in this entry. Antigen: not known. Germline CDR1 is MGHRA and CDR2 is YSYEKL. The CDR3 has 17 amino acids. V lost 0 bases and J lost 7; bases outside the gene matches: 11. The sample originates from a study of T cell repertoires in cytomegalovirus infection. Study-level results: It was HLA-C-restricted CMV-specific TCR beta clonotypes that dominated the response ex vivo.

TCRdb analysed the reads with MiXCR anew, one entry per CDR3 protein. The sample lists roughly 280,000 distinct CDR3 sequences; 22% were seen once. Sequencing was performed on cultured PBMCs, taken from culture after CMV antigen stimulation. The TCR comes from a human donor in good health (CMV status not recorded). Some clones in this sample may be carry-over from other donors' samples. This sequence joins TRBV4-1 and TRBJ1-5, with 8 bases fitting TRBD1. The CDR3 region is CASSQDPGPAGGQPQHF. As DNA, the CDR3 is TGCGCCAGCAGCCAAGATCCTGGTCCGGCAGGGGGCCAGCCCCAGCATTTT.